This T cell receptor (beta chain) was sequenced during a study of cytomegalovirus exposure and HLA in healthy donors. Study findings and constraints: Apparent HLA restriction characterized most CMV-associated TCR beta chains in a later analysis. Prior analysis indicated that the majority of TCR beta V segments exhibited productivity approximately 87% or approximately 30% of the time. An apparent linkage of common viral pathogens to several of the most significant clusters emerged in a later analysis.

PCR involved 60 Vbeta and 13 Jbeta primers. Only in-frame clones appear in the TCRdb table, and some are missing; sequencing was by immunoSEQ multiplex PCR. The sample lists about 220,000 clones, over 65% occurring once. V was pared by 7 bases and J by 6 bases, with 13 bases between. The CDR3 has 11 residues. CDR1 and CDR2 (germline): SQVTM, ANQGSEA. With regard to this clone: Its antigen is not known.

Source material: PBMCs. The sequence was obtained from a man younger than 35 in good health and CMV-seronegative. The rearrangement joins TRBV29-1 to TRBJ2-7, with D possibly matching TRBD1 (8 bases). The CDR3 DNA reads TGCAGCGCAAACAGGGGGGGCGAGCAGTACTTC. Its translation: CSANRGGEQYF.